The 14 T cell receptor beta chains below all came from one sample that was sequenced in a study of blood T cells in healthy people across ages. A J-beta primer mix and a sample-barcoded 5' primer were used in a second PCR of roughly 6 to 11 cycles. Using its own MiXCR run on the 5' RACE reads, TCRdb lists one record per CDR3 protein. Seen here are over 1,300,000 distinct CDR3 sequences, around 59% observed once, and the top ten hold 6.7%. Sequencing used blood. The receptors derive from a man between 18 and 29 years old in good health.

The chain combines TRBV7-8 with TRBJ2-1, with TRBD2 matching over 10 bases. With V trimmed by 10 bases and J by 7 bases, 7 bases remained unmatched. Germline V gene data show CDR1 as SGHVS and CDR2 as FQNEAQ. This CDR3 is built from 13 residues. CDR3 protein: CATTSGADNEQFF. The CDR3, as DNA: TGTGCCACCACTAGCGGGGCAGATAATGAGCAGTTCTTC.

V is TRBV29-1 and J is TRBJ2-1, with 14 positions matching TRBD2. With 6 bases clipped from V and 13 bases from J, the junction kept 20 bases outside the gene matches. The CDR3 sequence is 17 residues long. CDR1 and CDR2 (germline): SQVTM, ANQGSEA. As DNA, the CDR3 is TGCAGCGTGCAACGACTAGCGGGAGGGCCAGCCGAGGAGACCCAGTTCTTC. It codes for CSVQRLAGGPAEETQFF.

This clonotype was detected a few times. J is TRBJ2-7 and V is TRBV29-1; 8 bases map to TRBD2. In germline, CDR1 is SQVTM, CDR2 ANQGSEA. Trimming at V came to 2 bases and at J to 2 bases, leaving 5 bases not matched to a gene. The CDR3 has 14 amino acids. CDR3 protein: CSVEISGVTYEQYF. The DNA for the CDR3 is TGCAGCGTTGAAATTAGCGGGGTTACCTACGAGCAGTACTTC.

The chain employs TRBV13 and TRBJ1-2; unclear D gene. Germline-derived CDR1 and CDR2 are PRHDT and FYEKMQ (reference sequence). The CDR3 runs 13 residues. V lost 6 bases and J lost 4, with 12 bases in between. For the CDR3, the DNA is TGTGCCAGCAGTTCCACCCGCATCTATGGCTACACCTTC. This translates into CASSSTRIYGYTF.

This clonotype was seen a single time. The rearrangement links TRBV27 to TRBJ1-6; the D is unclear. Germline values: CDR1 MNHEY, CDR2 SMNVEV (reference sequence). Trimming shortened V by 7 bases and J by 4 bases, and 11 bases separated the two germline ends. CDR3 length: 14 residues. The DNA for the CDR3 is TGTGCCAGCACCCTGGACCGTTATAATTCACCCCTCCACTTT. Residues: CASTLDRYNSPLHF.

V usage is TRBV20-1 and J usage is TRBJ2-1; 10 bases are a match to TRBD1. This CDR3 has 14 residues. V trimming: 3 bases; J trimming: 7 bases; junction bases outside the gene matches: 6. Germline-derived CDR1 and CDR2 are DFQATT and SNEGSKA (reference sequence). The CDR3 sequence is CSARGDRGLNEQFF. CDR3 sequence (DNA): TGCAGTGCTAGGGGAGACAGGGGGCTAAATGAGCAGTTCTTC.

The DNA of the CDR3 is TGTGCCATCAGGCCGGGACAGGGAAATCAGCCCCAGCATTTT. Its protein is CAIRPGQGNQPQHF. The chain combines TRBV10-3 with TRBJ1-5; TRBD1 matches 9 bases. The V gene end was trimmed by 6 bases and the J gene end by 4 bases; junction bases not matched to a gene: 4. Looked up from germline, CDR1 is ENHRY and CDR2 is SYGVKD. The length of the CDR3 is 14 residues.

V and J are TRBV7-2 and TRBJ2-1; tentative D call: TRBD1 (5 bases). The V gene's germline CDR1 is SGHTA and CDR2 FQGNSA. The CDR3 runs to 16 residues. The ends were cut back, 4 bases at V and 4 bases at J, with 17 bases in the middle. The DNA of the CDR3 is TGTGCCAGCAGCTCCCCCTCCGCAGGGCAATACAATGAGCAGTTCTTC. This sequence encodes CASSSPSAGQYNEQFF.

The chain joins TRBV10-3 to TRBJ1-6; 7 positions agree with TRBD1. The CDR3 covers 16 residues. The junction had 14 bases not matched to a gene; V was cut back by 6 bases and J by 9 bases. The V gene's germline CDR1 is ENHRY and CDR2 SYGVKD. CDR3 protein: CAIRRTRDRPSSPLHF. CDR3 coding DNA: TGTGCCATCAGGAGGACCCGGGACAGACCTAGTTCACCCCTCCACTTT.

The CDR3 DNA is TGTGCCAGCCTCCGGGACCCCACCGGGGAGCTGTTTTTT. Translated, it gives CASLRDPTGELFF. This rearrangement joins TRBV4-2 to TRBJ2-2; D tentatively fits TRBD1 or TRBD2 (5 bases each). V was pared by 8 bases and J by 4 bases, with 11 bases between. CDR3 length: 13 amino acids. Germline values: CDR1 LGHNA, CDR2 YNFKEQ.

CDR3 residues: CASSYASGGQTDTQYF. The CDR3 nucleotides read TGTGCCAGCAGTTATGCTAGCGGGGGTCAGACAGATACGCAGTATTTT. The V call is TRBV6-2 or TRBV6-3, the J call TRBJ2-3; 10 nucleotides match TRBD2. The CDR3 extends over 16 amino acids. With 3 bases clipped from V and 3 bases from J, the junction kept 6 bases outside the gene matches. Germline loops: CDR1 MNHEY, CDR2 SVGEGT.

The chain joins TRBV11-2 to TRBJ2-6, with TRBD1 identical over 7 bases. Per the germline V gene, CDR1 is SGHAT and CDR2 is FQNNGV. The CDR3 consists of 19 residues. With V trimmed by 1 base and J by 2 bases, 11 bases remained unmatched. The CDR3 DNA reads TGTGCCAGCAGCTTAGTTTCGGGACAGCCCCTTGCTGGGGCCAACGTCCTGACTTTC. This translates into CASSLVSGQPLAGANVLTF.

This clonotype was detected once. V gene TRBV24-1 combines with J gene TRBJ2-5, with TRBD1 matching over 11 bases. Per germline, CDR1 KGHDR and CDR2 SFDVKD. The CDR3 extends over 17 amino acids. The trim removed 3 bases at V and 5 bases at J, leaving 10 bases unmatched. The CDR3 DNA reads as TGTGCCACCAGTGATCCGAGGACAGGGGGCGGATGGGAGACCCAGTACTTC. Translating it yields CATSDPRTGGGWETQYF.

The chain carries TRBV2 and TRBJ2-3, with D maybe TRBD1 (5 bases). Germline-derived CDR1 and CDR2 are SNHLY and FYNNEI. V lost 4 bases and J lost 2, with 16 bases in between. The CDR3 contains 16 residues. The CDR3 is CASSGPPSRDTDTQYF. The CDR3 DNA reads as TGTGCCAGCAGTGGCCCCCCGAGCAGGGACACAGATACGCAGTATTTT. Full variable domain (outside the CDR3, taken from reference TRBV2 and TRBJ2-3): EPEVTQTPSHQVTQMGQEVILRCVPISNHLYFYWYRQILGQKVEFLVSFYNNEISEKSEIFDDQFSVERPDGSNFTLKIRSTKLEDSAMYFCASSGPPSRDTDTQYFGPGTRLTVL.